Below, one TCR beta chain is given with its context. Antigen: not known. The sample comes from a study of tissue T cells after allogeneic stem cell transplantation. Study-level findings and limits: Shared clones across patients were few; motif clustering revealed tissue-specific shared signatures.

The repertoire was sequenced with immunoSEQ multiplex PCR; TCRdb's copy has only in-frame clones and lacks some. The table lists thousands of clones, over 55% of them singletons, with around a fifth in the top ten. The CDR3 spans 13 residues. The chain is built from TRBV21-1 and TRBJ2-2. TRBV21-1 is shown as a pseudogene. The TCR was taken from a male donor aged 60 or over with lung cancer. This specimen consisted of tissue from the jejunum, obtained at autopsy. CDR3 sequence: CASSKGYTGELFF. For the CDR3, the DNA is TGTGCCAGCAGCAAGGGGTACACCGGGGAGCTGTTTTTT.